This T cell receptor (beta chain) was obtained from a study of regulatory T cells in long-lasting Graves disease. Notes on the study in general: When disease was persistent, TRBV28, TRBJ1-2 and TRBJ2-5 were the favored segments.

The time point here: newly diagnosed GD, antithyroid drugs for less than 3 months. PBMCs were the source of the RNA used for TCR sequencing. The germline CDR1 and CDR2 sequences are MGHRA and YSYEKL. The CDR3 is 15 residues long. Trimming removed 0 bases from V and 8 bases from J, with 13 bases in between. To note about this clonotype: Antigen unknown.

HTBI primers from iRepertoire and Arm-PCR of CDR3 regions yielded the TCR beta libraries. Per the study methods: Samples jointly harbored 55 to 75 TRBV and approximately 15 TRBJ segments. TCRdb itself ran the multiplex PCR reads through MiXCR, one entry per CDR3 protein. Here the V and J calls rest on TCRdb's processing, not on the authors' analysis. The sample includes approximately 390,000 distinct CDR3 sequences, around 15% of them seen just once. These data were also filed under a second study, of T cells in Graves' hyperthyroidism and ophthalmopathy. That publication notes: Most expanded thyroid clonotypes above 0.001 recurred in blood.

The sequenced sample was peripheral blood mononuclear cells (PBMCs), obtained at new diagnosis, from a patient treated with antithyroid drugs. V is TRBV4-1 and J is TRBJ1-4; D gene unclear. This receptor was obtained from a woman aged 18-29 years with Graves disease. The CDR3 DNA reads TGCGCCAGCAGCCAAGAAATAAGGTCGTGGGAAAAACTGTTTTTT. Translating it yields CASSQEIRSWEKLFF.